The clone carrying this T cell receptor (beta chain) is a singleton in its sample. The antigen remains undetermined. This specimen comes from a study of shared clonotypes between healthy human individuals. Study-wide findings and caveats: Clonotypes which were not shared had lower generation probabilities than clonotypes that all four donors shared.

CDR1 and CDR2 (germline): SGHNT, YYREEE (reference sequence). Trimming stripped 0 bases from V and 3 bases from J, with 6 bases between. The CDR3 sequence is 14 residues long. Some clones are missing from TCRdb's copy, which holds only in-frame ones; the method was immunoSEQ multiplex PCR. The data contain 95,000 to 120,000 clones, 68% of them seen just once; the ten biggest clones take up approximately 25%. The origin of this receptor is a young woman in good health. The sequencing sample was made of memory CD8+ T cells sorted from blood. As to subset: CD45RO+ cells pooled with CCR7-negative TemRA cells. The V gene is TRBV5-4, the J gene TRBJ2-2; D ambiguous. The CDR3 region has the DNA TGTGCCAGCAGCTTGGCAGGCTACACCGGGGAGCTGTTTTTT. It yields the protein CASSLAGYTGELFF.